These 14 T cell receptor beta chains were all obtained from the same sample, sequenced in a study of T cell responses to AZD1222 COVID-19 vaccine. Data came from immunoSEQ multiplex PCR; TCRdb stores just in-frame clones and leaves some out. The sample includes 130,000 to 150,000 clones, 85% to 95% of them seen just once. This sample comprised peripheral blood, obtained after recovery from COVID-19. These receptors all stem from an adult who had recovered from COVID-19.

The chain is built from TRBV14 and TRBJ2-1; 10 nucleotides match TRBD1. Germline V gene data show CDR1 as SGHDN and CDR2 as FVKESK. J lost 4 bases, V lost 4 bases, and 10 bases had no gene match. The CDR3 runs 17 residues. CDR3 in DNA: TGTGCCAGCAGCCTCGTCCCGGGACAGGGGAAGTACAATGAGCAGTTCTTC. The encoded protein is CASSLVPGQGKYNEQFF.

The V gene is TRBV18, the J gene TRBJ2-1; no clear D. V lost 3 bases and J 6 bases, leaving 6 bases between the germline ends. This CDR3 is 12 amino acids long. The germline V gene has CDR1 KGHSH and CDR2 LQKENI. The CDR3 loop reads CASSPSPNEQFF. The CDR3 DNA reads as TGTGCCAGCTCACCCTCCCCCAATGAGCAGTTCTTC.

The chain combines TRBV19 with TRBJ2-1; D possibly corresponds to TRBD2 (6 bases). The germline V gene has CDR1 LNHDA and CDR2 SQIVND (reference sequence). This CDR3 comprises 14 residues. The V end was cut by 2 bases, the J end by 6 bases, with 11 bases between. For the CDR3, the DNA is TGTGCCAGTAGTATAAACCGGGAGAGCAATGAGCAGTTCTTC. Translation gives CASSINRESNEQFF.

The chain employs TRBV28 and TRBJ2-1, with D possibly being TRBD2 (5 bases). The CDR3 is 15 amino acids. V lost 1 base to trimming and J lost 4 bases, with 11 bases between them. The germline V gene encodes CDR1 MDHEN and CDR2 SYDVKM. The DNA for the CDR3 is TGTGCCAGCAGTTTATCAGCGGCGGATTACAATGAGCAGTTCTTC. Translated: CASSLSAADYNEQFF. Complete variable domain (other parts from reference TRBV28 and TRBJ2-1): DVKVTQSSRYLVKRTGEKVFLECVQDMDHENMFWYRQDPGLGLRLIYFSYDVKMKEKGDIPEGYSVSREKKERFSLILESASTNQTSMYLCASSLSAADYNEQFFGPGTRLTVL.

This chain links TRBV7-9 with TRBJ1-1; the D gene is possibly TRBD1 (5 bases). V was pared by 3 bases and J by 0 bases, with 11 bases between. Per the germline V gene, CDR1 is SEHNR and CDR2 is FQNEAQ (reference sequence). CDR3 length: 15 residues. The CDR3 DNA reads TGTGCCAGCAGCTTCGCGGGACGGCTGAACACTGAAGCTTTCTTT. Amino acid sequence: CASSFAGRLNTEAFF.

The chain has TRBV5-6 and TRBJ2-7, with TRBD2 identical over 7 bases. This CDR3 has 14 residues. The V gene's germline CDR1 is SGHDT and CDR2 YYEEEE. The trim removed 2 bases at V and 6 bases at J, leaving 8 bases unmatched. CDR3 in amino acids: CASSFGYPGGEQYF. As DNA, the CDR3 is TGTGCCAGCAGCTTCGGATATCCGGGGGGCGAGCAGTACTTC.

The chain uses TRBV2 and TRBJ2-2; tentatively, D is TRBD1 (5 bases). Germline V gives CDR1 SNHLY, CDR2 FYNNEI. Between the trimmed V and J ends, which lost 9 bases and 5 bases, there was a span of 13 bases. The CDR3 runs to 13 residues. CDR3 sequence reads: CASAGLSTGELFF. DNA of the CDR3: TGTGCCAGTGCAGGGTTGTCGACCGGGGAGCTGTTTTTT.

V is TRBV10-1 and J is TRBJ2-3, with D tentatively TRBD2 (6 bases). Per the germline V gene, CDR1 is WNHNN and CDR2 is SYGVQD (reference sequence). The CDR3 extends over 18 amino acids. Between the trimmed V and J ends, which lost 2 bases and 1 base, there was a span of 19 bases. The chain's CDR3 is CASSEEISGTGRTDTQYF. The CDR3 DNA sequence: TGCGCCAGCAGTGAGGAGATATCCGGGACTGGACGCACAGATACGCAGTATTTT.

The chain employs TRBV3-1 (or the pseudogene TRBV3-2) and TRBJ1-4, with no clear D. The V gene lost 5 bases and the J gene lost 7 bases, with 14 bases spanning the gap. From germline, CDR1 is LGHDT and CDR2 YNNKEL (reference sequence). The CDR3 extends over 14 amino acids. The CDR3 DNA is TGTGCCAGCAGCACCACAGCGCTTGGTGAAAAACTGTTTTTT. This encodes CASSTTALGEKLFF.

The chain recombines TRBV10-3 with TRBJ2-7; D perhaps matches TRBD1 (6 bases). The V end was cut by 6 bases, the J end by 2 bases, with 14 bases between. Per germline, CDR1 ENHRY and CDR2 SYGVKD. The CDR3 is made up of 14 amino acids. CDR3 nucleotide sequence: TGTGCCATCAGACTTGACAGGCCCCCCTACGAGCAGTACTTC. Its translation is CAIRLDRPPYEQYF.

The chain has TRBV24-1 and TRBJ2-4; D is possibly TRBD1 (5 bases). The CDR3 consists of 17 residues. The germline V gene encodes CDR1 KGHDR and CDR2 SFDVKD. V was pared by 8 bases and J by 8 bases, with 27 bases between. CDR3 protein: CATIYFQSSGSWDIQYF. CDR3 DNA: TGTGCCACCATTTATTTCCAAAGTTCAGGGTCTTGGGACATTCAGTACTTC.

The chain couples TRBV3-1 (or the pseudogene TRBV3-2) to TRBJ2-7; D possibly uses TRBD1 or TRBD2 (5 bases each). This CDR3 is 16 amino acids long. The germline V gene has CDR1 LGHDT and CDR2 YNNKEL (reference sequence). Trimming removed 3 bases from V and 2 bases from J, with 17 bases in between. In DNA, the CDR3 is TGTGCCAGCAGCCAGCCGGGACGGAGGCTTCCCTACGAGCAGTACTTC. As protein: CASSQPGRRLPYEQYF.

The J gene is TRBJ1-1, the V gene TRBV9, with 7 bases that match TRBD1. The CDR3 is 15 residues long. CDR1 and CDR2 (germline): SGDLS, YYNGEE. V gave up 0 bases and J gave up 6 bases; unmatched junction bases: 8. DNA of the CDR3: TGTGCCAGCAGCGTAGAGGGACAGCTTAAACCTGAAGCTTTCTTT. It yields the protein CASSVEGQLKPEAFF.

This chain joins TRBV18 and TRBJ2-7; perhaps TRBD1 as D (5 bases). The CDR3 loop spans 14 amino acids. Germline V lookup: CDR1 KGHSH, CDR2 LQKENI. Trimming removed 3 bases from V and 2 bases from J, with 11 bases in between. The DNA of the CDR3 is TGTGCCAGCTCACCCAGGGTAGGGACCTACGAGCAGTACTTC. It is translated as CASSPRVGTYEQYF. The full variable domain, in which reference TRBV18 and TRBJ2-7 provide the parts outside the CDR3, is NAGVMQNPRHLVRRRGQEARLRCSPMKGHSHVYWYRQLPEEGLKFMVYLQKENIIDESGMPKERFSAEFPKEGPSILRIQQVVRGDSAAYFCASSPRVGTYEQYFGPGTRLTVT.